This passage covers 11 T cell receptor beta chains from one sample sequenced in a study of blood T cell repertoires in COVID-19. TCRdb's table, derived via immunoSEQ multiplex PCR, lists solely in-frame clones and lacks some. The sample comprises approximately 85,000 clones, 70% to 90% of which are singletons, and approximately 12% rests with the top ten. Sample: peripheral blood. All receptors derive from a woman aged 65 to 85 with active or convalescent COVID-19.

A few counts support this clone. This rearrangement joins TRBV12-2 to TRBJ1-2; the D call of TRBD1 is as the table states it, not checked on the DNA. TRBV12-2 has pseudogene status. This CDR3 spans 15 amino acids. The CDR3 region is CASRQDNRRSYGYTF. Here the CDR3 DNA reads TGTGCAAGTCGGCAAGACAACAGGCGCTCTTATGGCTACACCTTC.

The V call is TRBV3-1 (or the pseudogene TRBV3-2), the J call TRBJ1-6, with 9 bases fitting TRBD1. V dropped 4 bases and J dropped 7; count of bases not matched to a gene: 17. The germline V gene encodes CDR1 LGHDT and CDR2 YNNKEL (reference sequence). This CDR3 has 19 residues. CDR3 in DNA: TGTGCCAGCAGCCCTACAGGGGGCTGGGGGCCCGGGGGGAATTCACCCCTCCACTTT. Translating gives CASSPTGGWGPGGNSPLHF.

The chain couples TRBV4-3 to TRBJ1-6; TRBD1 agrees at 8 bases. J lost 9 bases, V lost 0 bases, and 4 bases had no gene match. The germline V gene encodes CDR1 LGHNA and CDR2 YSLEER. This CDR3 is built from 15 residues. This chain's CDR3 is CASSQEGQGASPLHF. The CDR3 DNA sequence: TGCGCCAGCAGCCAAGAGGGTCAGGGGGCTTCACCCCTCCACTTT.

This clone is a singleton in its sample. This chain joins TRBV18 and TRBJ1-1; D gene uncertain. Trimming took off 3 bases at V and 2 bases at J, with 7 bases between the two ends. The CDR3 runs 13 residues. Germline V gene sequence: CDR1 KGHSH, CDR2 LQKENI. The CDR3 DNA reads TGTGCCAGCTCACCGGCGGTTAACACTGAAGCTTTCTTT. Translation: CASSPAVNTEAFF.

This chain uses TRBV7-9 with TRBJ1-5; 8 nucleotides line up with TRBD1. The CDR3 has 15 residues. V lost 5 bases, J lost 2 bases, and 5 bases stayed unmatched. Germline V lookup: CDR1 SEHNR, CDR2 FQNEAQ (reference sequence). The CDR3 sequence is CASSRQGLGNQPQHF. In DNA, the CDR3 is TGTGCCAGCAGCCGACAGGGGTTGGGCAATCAGCCCCAGCATTTT.

The V gene is TRBV5-1, the J gene TRBJ2-3; 11 bases line up with TRBD2. Germline values: CDR1 SGHRS, CDR2 YFSETQ. V lost 5 bases and J lost 6; bases outside the gene matches: 5. The CDR3 extends over 14 amino acids. The CDR3 coding sequence is TGCGCCAGCAGAGACTTAGCGGGAGGGGATACGCAGTATTTT. Amino acids: CASRDLAGGDTQYF.

This clone was found a few times. The chain employs TRBV6-4 and TRBJ2-3; TRBD2 matches at 10 bases. CDR1 is MRHNA and CDR2 is SNTAGT in the germline V gene. The CDR3 extends over 15 amino acids. Losses at the gene ends were 3 bases for V and 3 bases for J; bases not matched to a gene: 3. The CDR3, as DNA: TGTGCCAGCAGTGAGGAGCGGGGGGGAACAGATACGCAGTATTTT. Its protein is CASSEERGGTDTQYF.

The chain combines TRBV2 with TRBJ1-6; a possible D gene is TRBD1 (6 bases). The CDR3 is made up of 13 amino acids. Trimming removed 10 bases at V and 9 bases at J, with 16 bases between. Germline CDR1 and CDR2: SNHLY and FYNNEI. The DNA of the CDR3 is TGTGCCAACCGGGACACAAGAAGTTCACCCCTCCACTTT. Its protein product is CANRDTRSSPLHF. The whole variable domain, remainder taken from reference TRBV2 and TRBJ1-6, is EPEVTQTPSHQVTQMGQEVILRCVPISNHLYFYWYRQILGQKVEFLVSFYNNEISEKSEIFDDQFSVERPDGSNFTLKIRSTKLEDSAMYFCANRDTRSSPLHFGNGTRLTVT.

The J gene is TRBJ2-7, the V gene TRBV19; 10 bases map to TRBD1. From germline, CDR1 is LNHDA and CDR2 SQIVND (reference sequence). Germline trimming cut 4 bases from V and 5 bases from J; bases unmatched to any gene: 5. The length of the CDR3 is 14 residues. CDR3 nucleotides: TGTGCCAGTAGTACGACAGGGGGCTTTCACGAGCAGTACTTC. This encodes CASSTTGGFHEQYF. Drawing the rest from reference TRBV19 and TRBJ2-7, the complete variable domain is DGGITQSPKYLFRKEGQNVTLSCEQNLNHDAMYWYRQDPGQGLRLIYYSQIVNDFQKGDIAEGYSVSREKKESFPLTVTSAQKNPTAFYLCASSTTGGFHEQYFGPGTRLTVT.

The chain combines TRBV2 with TRBJ1-5, with D perhaps TRBD1 (5 bases). CDR1 is SNHLY and CDR2 is FYNNEI in the germline V gene. The V gene lost 4 bases and the J gene lost 0 bases, with 13 bases spanning the gap. This CDR3 comprises 16 residues. CDR3 in DNA: TGTGCCAGCAGTGGCTGGGGGGGAAATAGCAATCAGCCCCAGCATTTT. It encodes CASSGWGGNSNQPQHF.

The chain combines TRBV14 with TRBJ1-3, with D tentatively TRBD1 (5 bases). Germline values: CDR1 SGHDN, CDR2 FVKESK. Trimming took off 3 bases at V and 4 bases at J, with 10 bases between the two ends. The CDR3 covers 14 residues. CDR3 in amino acids: CASSHGGTGNTIYF. CDR3 coding DNA: TGTGCCAGCAGCCACGGGGGAACCGGAAACACCATATATTTT.